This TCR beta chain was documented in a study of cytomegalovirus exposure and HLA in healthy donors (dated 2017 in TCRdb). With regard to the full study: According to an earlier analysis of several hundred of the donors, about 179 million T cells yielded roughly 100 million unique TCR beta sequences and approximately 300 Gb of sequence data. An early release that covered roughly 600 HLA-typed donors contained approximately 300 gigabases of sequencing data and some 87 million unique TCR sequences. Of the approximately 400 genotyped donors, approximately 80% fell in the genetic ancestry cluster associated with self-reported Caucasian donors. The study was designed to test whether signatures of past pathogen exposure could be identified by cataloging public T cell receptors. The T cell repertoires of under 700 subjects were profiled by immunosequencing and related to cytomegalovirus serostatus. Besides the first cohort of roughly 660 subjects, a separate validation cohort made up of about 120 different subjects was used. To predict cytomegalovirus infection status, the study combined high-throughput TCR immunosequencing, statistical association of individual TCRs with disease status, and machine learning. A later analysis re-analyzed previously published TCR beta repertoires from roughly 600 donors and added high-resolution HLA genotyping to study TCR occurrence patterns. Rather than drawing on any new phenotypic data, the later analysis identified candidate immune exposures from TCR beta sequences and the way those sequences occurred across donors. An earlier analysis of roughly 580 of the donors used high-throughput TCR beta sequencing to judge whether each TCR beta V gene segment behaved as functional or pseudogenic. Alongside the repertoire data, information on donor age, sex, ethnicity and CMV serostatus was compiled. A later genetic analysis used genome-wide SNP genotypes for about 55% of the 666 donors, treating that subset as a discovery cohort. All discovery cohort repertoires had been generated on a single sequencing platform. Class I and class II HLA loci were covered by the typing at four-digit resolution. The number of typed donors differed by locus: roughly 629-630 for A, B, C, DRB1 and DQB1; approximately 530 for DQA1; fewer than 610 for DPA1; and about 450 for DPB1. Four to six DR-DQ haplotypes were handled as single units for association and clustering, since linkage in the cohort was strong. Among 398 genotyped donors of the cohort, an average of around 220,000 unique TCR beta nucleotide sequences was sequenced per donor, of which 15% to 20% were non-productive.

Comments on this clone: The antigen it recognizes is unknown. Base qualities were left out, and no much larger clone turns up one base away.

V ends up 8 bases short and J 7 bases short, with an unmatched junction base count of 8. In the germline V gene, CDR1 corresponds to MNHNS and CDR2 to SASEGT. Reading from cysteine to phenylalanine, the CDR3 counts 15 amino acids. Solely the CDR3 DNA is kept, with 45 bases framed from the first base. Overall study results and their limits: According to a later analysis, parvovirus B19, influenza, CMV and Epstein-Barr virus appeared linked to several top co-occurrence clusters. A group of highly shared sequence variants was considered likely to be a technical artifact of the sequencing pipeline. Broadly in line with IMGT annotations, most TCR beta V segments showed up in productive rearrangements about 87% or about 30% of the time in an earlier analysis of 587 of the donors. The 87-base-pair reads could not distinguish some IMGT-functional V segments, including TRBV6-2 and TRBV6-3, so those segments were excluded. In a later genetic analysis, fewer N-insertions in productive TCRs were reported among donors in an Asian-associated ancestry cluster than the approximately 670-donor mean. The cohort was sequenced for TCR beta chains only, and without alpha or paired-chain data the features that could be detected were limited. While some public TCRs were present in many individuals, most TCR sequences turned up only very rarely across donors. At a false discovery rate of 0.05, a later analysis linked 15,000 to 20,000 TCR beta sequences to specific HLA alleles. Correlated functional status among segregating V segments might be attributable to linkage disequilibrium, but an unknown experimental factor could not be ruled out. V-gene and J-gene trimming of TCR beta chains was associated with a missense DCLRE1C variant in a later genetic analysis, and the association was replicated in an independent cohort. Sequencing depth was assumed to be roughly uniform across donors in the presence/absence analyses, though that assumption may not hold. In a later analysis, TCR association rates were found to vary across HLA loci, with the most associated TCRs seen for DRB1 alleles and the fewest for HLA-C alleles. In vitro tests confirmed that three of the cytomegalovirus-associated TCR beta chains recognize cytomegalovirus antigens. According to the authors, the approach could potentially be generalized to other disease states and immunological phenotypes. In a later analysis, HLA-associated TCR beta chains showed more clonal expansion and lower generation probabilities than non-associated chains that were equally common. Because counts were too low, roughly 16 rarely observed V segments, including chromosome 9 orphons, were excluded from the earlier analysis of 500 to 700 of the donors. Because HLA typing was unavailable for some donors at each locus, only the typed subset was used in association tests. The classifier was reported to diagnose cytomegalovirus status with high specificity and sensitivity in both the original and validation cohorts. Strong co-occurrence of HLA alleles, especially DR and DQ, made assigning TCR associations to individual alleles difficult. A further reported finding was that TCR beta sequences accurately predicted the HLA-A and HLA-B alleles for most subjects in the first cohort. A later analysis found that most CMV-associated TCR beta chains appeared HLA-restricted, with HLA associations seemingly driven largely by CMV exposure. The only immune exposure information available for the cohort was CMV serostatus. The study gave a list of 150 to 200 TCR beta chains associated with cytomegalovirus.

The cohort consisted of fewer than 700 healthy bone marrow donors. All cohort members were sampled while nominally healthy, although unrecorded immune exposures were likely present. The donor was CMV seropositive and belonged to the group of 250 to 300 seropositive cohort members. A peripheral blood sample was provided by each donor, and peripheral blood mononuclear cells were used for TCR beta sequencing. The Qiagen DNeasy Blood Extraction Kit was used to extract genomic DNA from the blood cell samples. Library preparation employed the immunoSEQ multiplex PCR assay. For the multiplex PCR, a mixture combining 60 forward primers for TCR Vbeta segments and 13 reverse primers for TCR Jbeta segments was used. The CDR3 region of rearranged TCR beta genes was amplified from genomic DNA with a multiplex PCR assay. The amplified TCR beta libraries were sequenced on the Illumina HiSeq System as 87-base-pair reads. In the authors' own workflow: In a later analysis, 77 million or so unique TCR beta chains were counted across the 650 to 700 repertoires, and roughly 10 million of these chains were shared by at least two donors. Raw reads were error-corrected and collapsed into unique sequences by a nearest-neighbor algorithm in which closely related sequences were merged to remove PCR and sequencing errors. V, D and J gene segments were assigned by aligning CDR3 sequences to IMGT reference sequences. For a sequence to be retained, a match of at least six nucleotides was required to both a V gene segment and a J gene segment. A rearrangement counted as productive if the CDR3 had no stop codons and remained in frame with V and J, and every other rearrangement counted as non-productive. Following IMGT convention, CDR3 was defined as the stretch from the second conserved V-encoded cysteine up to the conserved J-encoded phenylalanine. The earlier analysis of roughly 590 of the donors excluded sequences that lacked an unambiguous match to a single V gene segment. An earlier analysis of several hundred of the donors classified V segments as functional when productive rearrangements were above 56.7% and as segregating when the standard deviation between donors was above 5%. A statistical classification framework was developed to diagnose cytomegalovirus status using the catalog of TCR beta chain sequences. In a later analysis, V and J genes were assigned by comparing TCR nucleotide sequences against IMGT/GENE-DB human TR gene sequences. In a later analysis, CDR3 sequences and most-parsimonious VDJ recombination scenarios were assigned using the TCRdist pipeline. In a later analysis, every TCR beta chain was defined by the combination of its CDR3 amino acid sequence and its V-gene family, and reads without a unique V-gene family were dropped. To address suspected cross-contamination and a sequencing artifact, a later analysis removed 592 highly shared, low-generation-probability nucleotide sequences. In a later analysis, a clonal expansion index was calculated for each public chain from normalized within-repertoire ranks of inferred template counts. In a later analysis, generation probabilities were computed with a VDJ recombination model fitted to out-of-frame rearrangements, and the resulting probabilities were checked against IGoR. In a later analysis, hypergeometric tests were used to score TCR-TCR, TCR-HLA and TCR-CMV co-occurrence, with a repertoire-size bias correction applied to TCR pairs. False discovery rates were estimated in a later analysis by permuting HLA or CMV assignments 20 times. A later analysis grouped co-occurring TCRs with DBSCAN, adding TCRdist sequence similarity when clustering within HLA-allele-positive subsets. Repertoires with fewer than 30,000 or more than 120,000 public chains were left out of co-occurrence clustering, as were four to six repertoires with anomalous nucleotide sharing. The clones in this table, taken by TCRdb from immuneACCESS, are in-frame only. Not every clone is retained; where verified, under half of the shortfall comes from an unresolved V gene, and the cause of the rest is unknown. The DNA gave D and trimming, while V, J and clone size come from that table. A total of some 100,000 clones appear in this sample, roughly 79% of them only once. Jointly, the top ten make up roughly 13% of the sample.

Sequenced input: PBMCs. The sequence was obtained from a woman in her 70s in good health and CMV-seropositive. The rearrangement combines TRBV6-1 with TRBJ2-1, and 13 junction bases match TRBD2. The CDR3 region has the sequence CASAGTSGARNEQFF. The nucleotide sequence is TGTGCCAGCGCCGGGACTAGCGGGGCCAGGAATGAGCAGTTCTTC.